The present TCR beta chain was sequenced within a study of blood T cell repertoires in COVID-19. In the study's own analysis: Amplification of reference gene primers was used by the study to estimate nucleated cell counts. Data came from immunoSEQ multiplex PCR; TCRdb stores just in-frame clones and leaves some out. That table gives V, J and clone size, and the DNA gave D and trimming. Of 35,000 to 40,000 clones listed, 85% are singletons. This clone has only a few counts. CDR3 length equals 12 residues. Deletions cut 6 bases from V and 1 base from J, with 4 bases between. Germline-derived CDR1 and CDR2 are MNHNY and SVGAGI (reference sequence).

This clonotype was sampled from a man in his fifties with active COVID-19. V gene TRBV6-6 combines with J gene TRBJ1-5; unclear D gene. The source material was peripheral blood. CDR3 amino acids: CASRQSNQPQHF. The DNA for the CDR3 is TGTGCCAGCAGACAGAGCAATCAGCCCCAGCATTTT.